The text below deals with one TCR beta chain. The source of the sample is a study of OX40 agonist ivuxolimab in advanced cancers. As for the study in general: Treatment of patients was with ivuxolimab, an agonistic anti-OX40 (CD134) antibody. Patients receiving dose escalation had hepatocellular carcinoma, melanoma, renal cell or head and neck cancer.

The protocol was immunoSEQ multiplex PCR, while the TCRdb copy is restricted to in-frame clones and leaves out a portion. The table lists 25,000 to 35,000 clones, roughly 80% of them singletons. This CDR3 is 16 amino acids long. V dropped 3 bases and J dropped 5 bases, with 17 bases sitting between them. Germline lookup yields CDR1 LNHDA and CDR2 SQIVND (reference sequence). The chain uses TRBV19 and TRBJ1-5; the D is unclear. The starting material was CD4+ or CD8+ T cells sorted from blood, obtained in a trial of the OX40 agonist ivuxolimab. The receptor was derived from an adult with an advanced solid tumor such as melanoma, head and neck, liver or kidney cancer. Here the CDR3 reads CASSIPDPLDDQPQHF. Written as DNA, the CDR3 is TGTGCCAGTAGTATCCCGGACCCATTAGACGATCAGCCCCAGCATTTT.